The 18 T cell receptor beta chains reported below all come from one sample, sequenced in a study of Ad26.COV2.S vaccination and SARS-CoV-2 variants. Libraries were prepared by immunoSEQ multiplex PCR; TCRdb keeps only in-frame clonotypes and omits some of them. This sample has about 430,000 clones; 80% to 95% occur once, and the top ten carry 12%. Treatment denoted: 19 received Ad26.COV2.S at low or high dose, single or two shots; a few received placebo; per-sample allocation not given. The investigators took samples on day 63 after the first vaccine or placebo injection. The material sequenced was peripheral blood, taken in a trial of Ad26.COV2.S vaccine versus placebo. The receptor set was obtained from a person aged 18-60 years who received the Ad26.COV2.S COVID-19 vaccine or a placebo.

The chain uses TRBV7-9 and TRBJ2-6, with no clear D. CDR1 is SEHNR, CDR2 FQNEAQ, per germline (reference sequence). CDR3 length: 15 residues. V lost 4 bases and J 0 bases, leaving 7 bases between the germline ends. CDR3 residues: CASSYGHSGANVLTF. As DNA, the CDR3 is TGTGCCAGCAGCTACGGTCACTCTGGGGCCAACGTCCTGACTTTC. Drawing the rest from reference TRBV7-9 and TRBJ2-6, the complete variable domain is DTGVSQNPRHKITKRGQNVTFRCDPISEHNRLYWYRQTLGQGPEFLTYFQNEAQLEKSRLLSDRFSAERPKGSFSTLEIQRTEQGDSAMYLCASSYGHSGANVLTFGAGSRLTVL.

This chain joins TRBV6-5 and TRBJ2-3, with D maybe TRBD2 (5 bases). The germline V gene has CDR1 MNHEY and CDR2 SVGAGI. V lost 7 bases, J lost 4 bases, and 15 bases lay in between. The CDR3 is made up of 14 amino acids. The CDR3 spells CASKFGVAPDTQYF. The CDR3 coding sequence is TGTGCCAGCAAATTCGGGGTAGCGCCAGATACGCAGTATTTT.

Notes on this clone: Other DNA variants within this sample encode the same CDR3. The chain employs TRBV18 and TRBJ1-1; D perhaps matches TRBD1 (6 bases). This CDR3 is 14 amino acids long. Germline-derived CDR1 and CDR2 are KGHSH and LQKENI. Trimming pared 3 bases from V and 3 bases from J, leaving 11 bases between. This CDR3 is CASSPQGSHTEAFF. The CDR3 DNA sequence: TGTGCCAGCTCACCTCAGGGGTCTCACACTGAAGCTTTCTTT.

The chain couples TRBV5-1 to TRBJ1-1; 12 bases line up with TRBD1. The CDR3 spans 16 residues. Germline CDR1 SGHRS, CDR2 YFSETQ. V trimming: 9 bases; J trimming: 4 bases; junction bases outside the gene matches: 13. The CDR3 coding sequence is TGCGCCACCTCTCCCGGGACAGGGGGCTACGGCACTGAAGCTTTCTTT. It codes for CATSPGTGGYGTEAFF.

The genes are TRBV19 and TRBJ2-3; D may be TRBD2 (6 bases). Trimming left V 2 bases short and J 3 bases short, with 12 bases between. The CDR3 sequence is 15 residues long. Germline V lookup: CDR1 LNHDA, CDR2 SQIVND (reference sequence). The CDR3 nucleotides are TGTGCCAGTAGTATATCTCGGGAGAGAACAGATACGCAGTATTTT. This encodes CASSISRERTDTQYF.

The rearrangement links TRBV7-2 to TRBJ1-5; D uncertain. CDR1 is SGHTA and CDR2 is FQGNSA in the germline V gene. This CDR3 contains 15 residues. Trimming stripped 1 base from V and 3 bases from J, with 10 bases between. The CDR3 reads CASSLDGQNNQPQHF. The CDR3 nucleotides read TGTGCCAGCAGCTTAGACGGGCAGAACAATCAGCCCCAGCATTTT.

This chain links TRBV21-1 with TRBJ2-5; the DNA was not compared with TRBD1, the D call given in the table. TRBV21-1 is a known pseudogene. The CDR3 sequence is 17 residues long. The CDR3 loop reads CASSNLVWAGGRETQYF. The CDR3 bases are TGTGCCAGCAGCAATTTGGTTTGGGCAGGGGGGAGAGAGACCCAGTACTTC.

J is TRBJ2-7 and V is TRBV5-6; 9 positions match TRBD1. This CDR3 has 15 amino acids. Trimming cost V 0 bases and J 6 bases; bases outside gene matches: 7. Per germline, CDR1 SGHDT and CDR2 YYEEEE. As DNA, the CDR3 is TGTGCCAGCAGCTTGGTCGGACAGGGGATTTCCGAGCAGTACTTC. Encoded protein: CASSLVGQGISEQYF.

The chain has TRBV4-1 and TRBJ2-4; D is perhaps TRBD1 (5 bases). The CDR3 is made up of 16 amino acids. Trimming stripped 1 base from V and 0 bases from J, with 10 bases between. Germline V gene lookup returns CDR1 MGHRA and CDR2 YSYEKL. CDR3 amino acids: CASSQVGALAKNIQYF. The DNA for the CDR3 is TGCGCCAGCAGCCAAGTAGGGGCCCTAGCCAAAAACATTCAGTACTTC.

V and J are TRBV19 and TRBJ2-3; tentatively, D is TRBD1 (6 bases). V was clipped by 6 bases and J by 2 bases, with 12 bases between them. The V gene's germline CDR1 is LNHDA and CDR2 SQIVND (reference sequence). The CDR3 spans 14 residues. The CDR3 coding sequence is TGTGCCAGTAGCGACCAGGGGTACACAGATACGCAGTATTTT. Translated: CASSDQGYTDTQYF.

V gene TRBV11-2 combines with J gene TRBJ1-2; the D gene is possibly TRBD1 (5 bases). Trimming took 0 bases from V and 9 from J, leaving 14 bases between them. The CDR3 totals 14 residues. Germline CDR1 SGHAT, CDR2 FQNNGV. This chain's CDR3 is CASSLDMGPRSYTF. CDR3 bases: TGTGCCAGCAGCTTAGATATGGGACCCAGGAGCTACACCTTC.

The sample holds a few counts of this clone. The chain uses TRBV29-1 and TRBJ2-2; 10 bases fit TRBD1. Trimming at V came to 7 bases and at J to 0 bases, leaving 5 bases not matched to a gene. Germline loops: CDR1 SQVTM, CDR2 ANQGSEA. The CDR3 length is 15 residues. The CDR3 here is CSAGTGDSNTGELFF. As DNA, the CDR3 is TGCAGCGCCGGGACAGGGGATTCGAACACCGGGGAGCTGTTTTTT.

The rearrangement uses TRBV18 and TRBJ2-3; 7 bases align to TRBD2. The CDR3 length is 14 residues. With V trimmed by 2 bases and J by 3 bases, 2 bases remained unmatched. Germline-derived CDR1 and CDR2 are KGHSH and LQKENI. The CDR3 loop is CASSPGEGTDTQYF. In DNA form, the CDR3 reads TGTGCCAGCTCACCAGGGGAGGGGACAGATACGCAGTATTTT.

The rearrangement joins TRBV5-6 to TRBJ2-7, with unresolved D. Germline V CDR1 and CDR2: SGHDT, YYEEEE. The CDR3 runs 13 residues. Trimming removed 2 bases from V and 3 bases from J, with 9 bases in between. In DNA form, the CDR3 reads TGTGCCAGCAGCTTTGGCTCGGGCTACGAGCAGTACTTC. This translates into CASSFGSGYEQYF. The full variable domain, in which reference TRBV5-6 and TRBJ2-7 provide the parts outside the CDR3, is DAGVTQSPTHLIKTRGQQVTLRCSPKSGHDTVSWYQQALGQGPQFIFQYYEEEERQRGNFPDRFSGHQFPNYSSELNVNALLLGDSALYLCASSFGSGYEQYFGPGTRLTVT.

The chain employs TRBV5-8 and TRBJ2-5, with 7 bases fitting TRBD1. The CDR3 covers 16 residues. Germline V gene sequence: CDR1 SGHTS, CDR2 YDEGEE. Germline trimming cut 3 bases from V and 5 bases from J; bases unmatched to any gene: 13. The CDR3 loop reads CASSSKGGPKRETQYF. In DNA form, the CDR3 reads TGTGCCAGCAGCTCCAAAGGGGGCCCTAAACGGGAGACCCAGTACTTC.

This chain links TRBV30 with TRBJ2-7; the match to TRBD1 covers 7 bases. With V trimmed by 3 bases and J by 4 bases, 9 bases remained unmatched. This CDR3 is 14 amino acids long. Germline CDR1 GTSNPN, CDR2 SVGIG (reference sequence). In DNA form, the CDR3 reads TGTGCCTGGAGCGACAGGGTCTCCCTTTACGAGCAGTACTTC. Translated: CAWSDRVSLYEQYF.

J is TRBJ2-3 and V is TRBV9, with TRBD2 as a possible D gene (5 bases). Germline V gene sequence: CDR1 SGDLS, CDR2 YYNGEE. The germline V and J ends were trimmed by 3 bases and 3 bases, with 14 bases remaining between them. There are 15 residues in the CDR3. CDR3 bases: TGTGCCAGCAGCGCCCGCGAGGGTCGGACAGATACGCAGTATTTT. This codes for CASSAREGRTDTQYF.

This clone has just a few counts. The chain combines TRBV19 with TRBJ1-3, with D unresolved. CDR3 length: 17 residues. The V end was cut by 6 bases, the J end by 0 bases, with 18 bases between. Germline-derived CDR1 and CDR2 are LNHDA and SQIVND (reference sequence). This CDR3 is CASSSEHVPTSGNTIYF. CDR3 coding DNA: TGTGCCAGTAGCTCCGAACATGTCCCTACCTCTGGAAACACCATATATTTT.